The 21 T cell receptor beta chains listed next were all sequenced from one sample in a study of blood T cell repertoires in COVID-19. Sequenced by immunoSEQ multiplex PCR; TCRdb stores in-frame clones only, minus some. The repertoire holds tens of thousands of clones, with roughly four fifths as singletons. Sequences were obtained from peripheral blood. The receptors derive from a man between 45 and 60 years old with COVID-19, enrolled during active disease.

J is TRBJ2-1 and V is TRBV28; D not certain. The CDR3 is made up of 14 amino acids. Germline V gene sequence: CDR1 MDHEN, CDR2 SYDVKM. Trimming pared 3 bases from V and 2 bases from J, leaving 8 bases between. CDR3 in amino acids: CASSFRSAYNEQFF. The CDR3 DNA is TGTGCCAGCAGTTTTCGGTCGGCCTACAATGAGCAGTTCTTC.

The chain carries TRBV9 and TRBJ2-7; D is perhaps TRBD2 (5 bases). The CDR3 is 15 amino acids. V was pared by 1 base and J by 3 bases, with 14 bases between. Germline assignment: CDR1 SGDLS and CDR2 YYNGEE. The CDR3 loop reads CASSVTDGNHYEQYF. Written as DNA, the CDR3 is TGTGCCAGCAGCGTAACAGACGGGAACCACTACGAGCAGTACTTC.

This clone appeared a single time. This chain links TRBV18 with TRBJ1-3, with 8 bases aligning to TRBD1. The CDR3 has 17 amino acids. V gave up 6 bases and J gave up 0 bases; unmatched junction bases: 10. Germline-derived CDR1 and CDR2 are KGHSH and LQKENI. DNA of the CDR3: TGTGCCAGCTCCCCTACTCAGGGGGCTGGCTCTGGAAACACCATATATTTT. Protein: CASSPTQGAGSGNTIYF.

This clone showed up just once. This chain uses TRBV30 with TRBJ1-6; D uncertain. Trimming stripped 0 bases from V and 0 bases from J, with 9 bases between. Germline CDR1 and CDR2: GTSNPN and SVGIG (reference sequence). This CDR3 has 16 residues. CDR3 sequence (DNA): TGTGCCTGGAGTGTACTAGGGAGCTCCTATAATTCACCCCTCCACTTT. As protein: CAWSVLGSSYNSPLHF. Full variable domain (missing parts from reference TRBV30 and TRBJ1-6): SQTIHQWPATLVQPVGSPLSLECTVEGTSNPNLYWYRQAAGRGLQLLFYSVGIGQISSEVPQNLSASRPQDRQFILSSKKLLLSDSGFYLCAWSVLGSSYNSPLHFGNGTRLTVT.

The sample holds a few counts of this clone. The rearrangement joins TRBV3-1 (or the pseudogene TRBV3-2) to TRBJ1-1, with 10 bases that match TRBD1. The length of the CDR3 is 16 residues. Germline CDR1 is LGHDT and CDR2 is YNNKEL (reference sequence). V shed 3 bases and J 6 bases; nucleotides not matched to a gene: 10. The CDR3 region is CASSQFSTGGWSEAFF. CDR3 bases: TGTGCCAGCAGCCAGTTCTCGACAGGGGGCTGGTCTGAAGCTTTCTTT.

The V and J genes are TRBV18 and TRBJ2-5; 9 bases are a match to TRBD2. The CDR3 contains 14 residues. Germline V lookup: CDR1 KGHSH, CDR2 LQKENI. V trimming: 5 bases; J trimming: 7 bases; junction bases outside the gene matches: 8. The CDR3 spells CASSEQREVLTQYF. CDR3 in DNA: TGTGCCAGCTCAGAACAGCGGGAGGTGCTGACCCAGTACTTC.

The V gene is TRBV7-3, the J gene TRBJ2-7; TRBD2 matches 7 bases. The ends lost 5 bases at V and 4 bases at J; junction bases unmatched: 8. Germline CDR1 and CDR2: SGHTA and FQGTGA. This CDR3 has 14 amino acids. CDR3 residues: CASSPSGRGYEQYF. CDR3 bases: TGTGCCAGCAGCCCCTCGGGGCGGGGGTACGAGCAGTACTTC.

V and J are TRBV2 and TRBJ2-5, with 8 bases fitting TRBD1. The CDR3 covers 12 residues. V gave up 8 bases and J gave up 5 bases; unmatched junction bases: 4. Germline values: CDR1 SNHLY, CDR2 FYNNEI. The DNA for the CDR3 is TGTGCCAGCCTTGGACAGGGTGAGACCCAGTACTTC. Translation gives CASLGQGETQYF. The whole variable domain, remainder taken from reference TRBV2 and TRBJ2-5, is EPEVTQTPSHQVTQMGQEVILRCVPISNHLYFYWYRQILGQKVEFLVSFYNNEISEKSEIFDDQFSVERPDGSNFTLKIRSTKLEDSAMYFCASLGQGETQYFGPGTRLLVL.

The chain is built from TRBV28 and TRBJ2-6; D is unresolved. In germline, CDR1 is MDHEN, CDR2 SYDVKM. This CDR3 comprises 14 residues. V shed 5 bases and J shed 4 bases, with 9 bases lying between them. The CDR3 DNA follows: TGTGCCAGCAGTCCCCTCGGGGGGGCCAACGTCCTGACTTTC. It yields the protein CASSPLGGANVLTF. Full variable domain (rest looked up from reference TRBV28 and TRBJ2-6): DVKVTQSSRYLVKRTGEKVFLECVQDMDHENMFWYRQDPGLGLRLIYFSYDVKMKEKGDIPEGYSVSREKKERFSLILESASTNQTSMYLCASSPLGGANVLTFGAGSRLTVL.

The CDR3 region is CASSLLESTATYNEQFF. As DNA, the CDR3 is TGTGCCAGCAGCTTACTCGAGTCTACTGCCACCTACAATGAGCAGTTCTTC. The rearrangement joins TRBV7-3 to TRBJ2-1; D is unresolved. The CDR3 has 17 residues. Per germline, CDR1 SGHTA and CDR2 FQGTGA. Trimming shortened V by 2 bases and J by 2 bases, and 16 bases separated the two germline ends. Combining the CDR3 with reference TRBV7-3 and TRBJ2-1 gives the whole variable domain GAGVSQTPSNKVTEKGKYVELRCDPISGHTALYWYRQSLGQGPEFLIYFQGTGAADDSGLPNDRFFAVRPEGSVSTLKIQRTERGDSAVYLCASSLLESTATYNEQFFGPGTRLTVL.

This clone was observed once. The chain uses TRBV7-9 and TRBJ1-1; the match to TRBD1 covers 7 bases. Germline CDR1 reads SEHNR; CDR2 reads FQNEAQ (reference sequence). The CDR3 extends over 14 amino acids. V shed 6 bases and J 6 bases; nucleotides not matched to a gene: 10. CDR3 DNA sequence: TGTGCCAGCAGTAGGCCGAGGGGGCCCTCTGAAGCTTTCTTT. Translation: CASSRPRGPSEAFF.

The chain employs TRBV5-1 and TRBJ2-2, with 14 positions matching TRBD2. Trimming removed 1 base from V and 4 bases from J; junction bases left unmatched: 6. Per the germline V gene, CDR1 is SGHRS and CDR2 is YFSETQ. The CDR3 is made up of 18 amino acids. The CDR3 is CASSLKTSGREGTGELFF. The CDR3 DNA follows: TGCGCCAGCAGCTTGAAGACTAGCGGGAGGGAAGGCACCGGGGAGCTGTTTTTT.

The DNA for the CDR3 is TGTGCCAGCAGCTCCCCTTGGGGGACAGGGTTCCCCTACTCCTACGAGCAGTACTTC. This encodes CASSSPWGTGFPYSYEQYF. The V and J genes are TRBV13 and TRBJ2-7; 9 bases are shared with TRBD1. The CDR3 covers 19 residues. Germline assignment: CDR1 PRHDT and CDR2 FYEKMQ (reference sequence). Trimming removed 4 bases from V and 0 bases from J; junction bases left unmatched: 16.

V gene TRBV6-2 or TRBV6-3 combines with J gene TRBJ2-6; 7 bases are a match to TRBD1. Unmatched junction bases numbered 0, after V lost 4 bases and J lost 3 bases. The CDR3 is 14 amino acids. Germline V gives CDR1 MNHEY, CDR2 SVGEGT. CDR3 sequence reads: CASSSGGGANVLTF. The CDR3 nucleotides are TGTGCCAGCAGTTCAGGGGGTGGGGCCAACGTCCTGACTTTC.

This chain uses TRBV2 with TRBJ2-7; tentatively, D is TRBD1 (5 bases). The CDR3 is 11 amino acids. The germline V gene encodes CDR1 SNHLY and CDR2 FYNNEI. Trimming shortened V by 6 bases and J by 4 bases, and 7 bases separated the two germline ends. CDR3 amino acids: CASSGQYEQYF. In nucleotides, the CDR3 is TGTGCCAGCAGCGGACAATACGAGCAGTACTTC.

Relative to its sample, this clone is medium-sized. V is TRBV6-5 and J is TRBJ1-4, with 9 bases lining up with TRBD1. This CDR3 is built from 14 residues. V lost 7 bases to trimming and J lost 7 bases; unmatched junction nucleotides: 7. The V gene's germline CDR1 is MNHEY and CDR2 SVGAGI. The CDR3 sequence: CASNFGTGIEKLFF. CDR3 nucleotides: TGTGCCAGCAATTTCGGGACAGGGATTGAAAAACTGTTTTTT.

The chain uses TRBV9 and TRBJ2-7; TRBD1 might be the D (6 bases). Trimming took off 1 base at V and 2 bases at J, with 10 bases between the two ends. Germline V gives CDR1 SGDLS, CDR2 YYNGEE. The CDR3 spans 14 residues. The CDR3 spells CASSVTQGPYEQYF. CDR3 in DNA: TGTGCCAGCAGCGTAACACAGGGCCCCTACGAGCAGTACTTC.

This clone turned up a few times. CDR3 loop: CASSQDRGKGITYEQYF. The DNA of the CDR3 is TGTGCCAGCAGCCAAGATCGCGGGAAAGGGATCACCTACGAGCAGTACTTC. The J gene is TRBJ2-7, the V gene TRBV4-2; possible D gene TRBD2, 6 bases. V dropped 0 bases and J dropped 2 bases, with 17 bases sitting between them. CDR3 size: 17 residues. CDR1 is LGHNA, CDR2 YNFKEQ, per germline.

V gene TRBV19 combines with J gene TRBJ1-2; TRBD1 agrees at 7 bases. V shed 7 bases and J 3 bases; nucleotides not matched to a gene: 8. Germline V lookup: CDR1 LNHDA, CDR2 SQIVND (reference sequence). The CDR3 runs 14 residues. This CDR3 is CASNPGQAHYGYTF. The CDR3 coding sequence is TGTGCCAGTAACCCAGGACAGGCGCACTATGGCTACACCTTC.

The V call is TRBV7-3, the J call TRBJ2-2; the match to TRBD2 covers 9 bases. The V and J ends lost 2 bases and 7 bases, in that order; junction bases with no gene match: 11. The CDR3 is made up of 17 amino acids. CDR1 and CDR2 from the germline V gene are SGHTA and FQGTGA. The chain's CDR3 is CASSLLPLAGANGELFF. The CDR3 nucleotides are TGTGCCAGCAGCTTACTACCATTAGCGGGAGCGAACGGGGAGCTGTTTTTT.

The count of this clone is one. In DNA form, the CDR3 reads TGTGCCAGCAGTTATCGGTACAGGGGGGACGAGCAGTACTTC. Residues: CASSYRYRGDEQYF. The V and J genes are TRBV6-5 and TRBJ2-7, with 8 bases lining up with TRBD1. V was pared by 3 bases and J by 5 bases, with 6 bases of the junction left unmatched. Germline V gene sequence: CDR1 MNHEY, CDR2 SVGAGI. The CDR3 totals 14 residues.